This T cell receptor (beta chain) was captured in a study of blood T cell repertoires in COVID-19 (dated by TCRdb to 2018 to 2021). Regarding the study in general: Collaborator samples came from the United States, Italy and Spain and covered acute and convalescent phases of COVID-19. Deeply sampled blood TCRbeta repertoires from subjects exposed to, actively infected with, or recovered from COVID-19 were included in the dataset. The repertoires were released in a freely available public database intended as a resource for research on the immune response to SARS-CoV-2. The sample metadata nearly always contained a de-identified subject ID, COVID-19 status, age in years and sex. The material from the prospective study consisted of cDNA or gDNA derived from T cells, B-cell-depleted T cells, or PBMCs. Samples came from the ongoing ImmuneRACE study (first 160 participants) plus 1,254 subjects from 6 global collaborators. Where available, HLA class I and class II types were obtained from metadata supplied by the sample provider rather than from assay-based typing. Broader findings and caveats from the paper: Clinical and demographic metadata were provided uncurated, with the amount varying by source and participant.

Each collaborating institution followed its own protocols to collect whole blood in K2EDTA tubes. For TCRbeta analysis, collaborators shipped samples as frozen whole blood, isolated PBMCs, or DNA extracted from either of those sample types. Comment on this clone: Its antigen is still unknown. No base quality values were provided; no much bigger clone lies one nucleotide off.

The immunoSEQ Assay, a bias-controlled multiplex PCR, was used to amplify TCRbeta CDR3 regions from genomic DNA. As for how the authors treated the data: The number of nucleated cells in each sample was estimated by amplification of reference gene primers within the assay. Sequence reads were collapsed and filtered to measure the absolute abundance of every unique TCRbeta CDR3 rearrangement. For each sample, productive Simpson clonality was calculated as the square root of Simpson's diversity index across productive rearrangements. The source is immuneACCESS, and TCRdb retained only in-frame sequences with V and J called. Part of the clones is not carried over; for the studies checked, unresolved V genes explain less than half of this, and the remainder is unexplained. V, J and clone size are those of that table, while D and trimming were read from the DNA. This sample has some 130,000 clones in its table, and about 87% of those were observed once. Less than 2.5% of the sample goes to the ten largest clones.

CDR1 and CDR2 were assigned from the germline V gene as SGHVS and FNYEAQ. Relative to germline, V is missing 0 bases and J is missing 8 bases, with 1 base of the junction outside any gene match. The CDR3 runs 13 amino acids, cysteine and phenylalanine included. The read is trimmed to its CDR3 DNA, 39 bases read in frame from base 1. Sequences were obtained from peripheral blood. This chain is built from TRBV7-6 and TRBJ1-1, with 9 middle bases fitting TRBD1. This sequence originates from a man aged 50 to 59 with active COVID-19. The encoded CDR3 is CASSLAGQGEAFF. In nucleotide form, the sequence is TGTGCCAGCAGCTTAGCGGGACAGGGCGAAGCTTTCTTT.